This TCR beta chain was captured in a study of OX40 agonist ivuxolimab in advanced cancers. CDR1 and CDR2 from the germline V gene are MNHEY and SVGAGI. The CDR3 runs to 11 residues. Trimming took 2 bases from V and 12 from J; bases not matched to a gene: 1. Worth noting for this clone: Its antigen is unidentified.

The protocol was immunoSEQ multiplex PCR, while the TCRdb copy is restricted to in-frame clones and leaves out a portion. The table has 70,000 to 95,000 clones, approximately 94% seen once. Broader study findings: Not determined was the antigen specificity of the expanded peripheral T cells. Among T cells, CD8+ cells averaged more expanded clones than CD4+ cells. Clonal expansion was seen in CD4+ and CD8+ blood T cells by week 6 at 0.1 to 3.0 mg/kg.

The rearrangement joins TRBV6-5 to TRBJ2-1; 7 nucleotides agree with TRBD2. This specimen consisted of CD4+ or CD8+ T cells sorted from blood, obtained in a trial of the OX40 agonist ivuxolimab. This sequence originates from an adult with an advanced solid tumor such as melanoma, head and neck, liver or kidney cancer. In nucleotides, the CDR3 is TGTGCCAGCAGTTACCCGGGAGGGCAGTTCTTC. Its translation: CASSYPGGQFF.